This T cell receptor beta chain emerged from a study of T cell repertoires in cytomegalovirus infection. Comment on this clonotype: Its antigen is unidentified.

Germline V lookup: CDR1 DFQATT, CDR2 SNEGSKA (reference sequence). The CDR3 has 12 amino acids. The V end lost 1 base, the J end lost 7 bases, and 8 bases lay between the germline ends. TCRdb fed the reads into MiXCR, producing one record per CDR3 protein. This sample yields 550,000 to 850,000 distinct CDR3 sequences, of which roughly 36% are seen a single time; 15% to 20% belongs to the top ten. The input for sequencing was cultured PBMCs, taken from culture after CMV antigen stimulation. This TCR came from a human donor in good health (CMV status not recorded). Some clones in this sample may be carry-over from other donors' samples. The chain has TRBV20-1 and TRBJ1-5; D is possibly TRBD1 (6 bases). In DNA, the CDR3 is TGCAGTGCTAGAGGGCAGGGGCAGCCCCAGCATTTT. Translation: CSARGQGQPQHF.